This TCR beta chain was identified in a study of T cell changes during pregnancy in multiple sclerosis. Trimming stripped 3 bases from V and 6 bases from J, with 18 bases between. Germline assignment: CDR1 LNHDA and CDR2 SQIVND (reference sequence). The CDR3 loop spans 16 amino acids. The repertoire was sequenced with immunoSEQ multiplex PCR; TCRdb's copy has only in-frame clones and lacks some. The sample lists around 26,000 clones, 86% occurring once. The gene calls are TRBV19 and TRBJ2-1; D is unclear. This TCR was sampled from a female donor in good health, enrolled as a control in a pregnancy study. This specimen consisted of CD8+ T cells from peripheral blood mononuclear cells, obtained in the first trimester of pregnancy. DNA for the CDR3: TGTGCCAGTAGTATTAGTGACTCCCCCTTCGGCAATGAGCAGTTCTTC. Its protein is CASSISDSPFGNEQFF.